Presented here are 3 T cell receptor beta chains from one specimen sequenced in a study of blood T cell repertoires in COVID-19. Repertoires were generated with immunoSEQ multiplex PCR, while TCRdb's copy carries only in-frame clones and drops some. The repertoire consists of roughly 160,000 clones, with 70% to 90% occurring once and the leading ten covering approximately 7%. The sequenced sample consisted of peripheral blood. These receptor sequences come from a man older than 75 with COVID-19, enrolled during active disease.

This chain links TRBV5-1 with TRBJ2-1; 13 bases are shared with TRBD2. The CDR3 has 16 residues. V lost 3 bases and J lost 2; bases outside the gene matches: 2. The germline gives CDR1 SGHRS, CDR2 YFSETQ. Here the CDR3 reads CASSSTSGGPYNEQFF. The CDR3 DNA reads TGCGCCAGCAGCTCGACTAGCGGGGGGCCCTACAATGAGCAGTTCTTC.

A single count supports this clone. DNA of the CDR3: TGTGCCATCAGTGACCCCAATAACTATGGCTACACCTTC. Translation: CAISDPNNYGYTF. The V call is TRBV10-3, the J call TRBJ1-2, with no clear D. Looked up from germline, CDR1 is ENHRY and CDR2 is SYGVKD. The CDR3 runs 13 residues. V was cut by 3 bases and J by 1 base, with 6 bases left in between.

This chain's CDR3 is CASSLRGTAETQYF. In DNA form, the CDR3 reads TGTGCCAGCAGCCTCCGGGGGACAGCGGAGACCCAGTACTTC. The chain joins TRBV3-1 (or the pseudogene TRBV3-2) to TRBJ2-5; perhaps TRBD1 as D (7 bases). Germline values: CDR1 LGHDT, CDR2 YNNKEL (reference sequence). Trimming cost V 4 bases and J 5 bases, with 14 bases left between them. CDR3 length: 14 amino acids.